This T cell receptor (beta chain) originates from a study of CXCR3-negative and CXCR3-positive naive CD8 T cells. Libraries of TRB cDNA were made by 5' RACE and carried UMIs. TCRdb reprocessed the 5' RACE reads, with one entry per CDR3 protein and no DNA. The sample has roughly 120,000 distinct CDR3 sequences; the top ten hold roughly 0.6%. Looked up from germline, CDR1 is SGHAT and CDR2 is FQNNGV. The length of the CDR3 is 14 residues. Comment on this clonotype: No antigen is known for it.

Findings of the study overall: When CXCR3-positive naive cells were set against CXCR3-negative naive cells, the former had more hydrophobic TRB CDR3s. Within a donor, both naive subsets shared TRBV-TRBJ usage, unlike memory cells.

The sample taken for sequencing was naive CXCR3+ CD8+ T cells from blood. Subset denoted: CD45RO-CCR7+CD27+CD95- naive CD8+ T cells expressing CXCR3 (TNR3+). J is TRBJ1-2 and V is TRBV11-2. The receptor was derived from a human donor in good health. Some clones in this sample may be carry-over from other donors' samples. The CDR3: CASSSLGRNYGYTF.